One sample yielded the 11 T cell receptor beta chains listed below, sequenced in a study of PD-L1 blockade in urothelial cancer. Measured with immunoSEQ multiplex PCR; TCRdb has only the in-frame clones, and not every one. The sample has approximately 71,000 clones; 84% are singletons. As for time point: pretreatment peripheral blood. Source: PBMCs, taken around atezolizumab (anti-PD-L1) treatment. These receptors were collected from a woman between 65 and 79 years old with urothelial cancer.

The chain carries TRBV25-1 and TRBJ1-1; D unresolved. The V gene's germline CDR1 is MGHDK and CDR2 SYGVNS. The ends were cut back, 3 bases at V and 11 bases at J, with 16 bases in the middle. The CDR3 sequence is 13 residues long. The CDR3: CASSDGVGGSAFF. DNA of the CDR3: TGTGCCAGCAGTGATGGGGTCGGAGGGTCGGCTTTCTTT.

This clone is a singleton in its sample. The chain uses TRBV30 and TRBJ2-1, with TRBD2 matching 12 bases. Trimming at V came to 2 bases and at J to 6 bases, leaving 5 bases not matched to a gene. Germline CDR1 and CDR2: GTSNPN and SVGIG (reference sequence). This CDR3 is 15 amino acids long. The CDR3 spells CAWSQTSGGFNEQFF. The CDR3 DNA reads TGTGCCTGGAGTCAGACTAGCGGGGGCTTCAATGAGCAGTTCTTC.

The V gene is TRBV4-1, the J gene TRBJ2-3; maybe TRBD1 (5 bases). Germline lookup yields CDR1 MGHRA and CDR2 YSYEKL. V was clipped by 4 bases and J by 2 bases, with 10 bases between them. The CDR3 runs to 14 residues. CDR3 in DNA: TGCGCCAGCAGCCCGACAGCATCCACAGATACGCAGTATTTT. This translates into CASSPTASTDTQYF.

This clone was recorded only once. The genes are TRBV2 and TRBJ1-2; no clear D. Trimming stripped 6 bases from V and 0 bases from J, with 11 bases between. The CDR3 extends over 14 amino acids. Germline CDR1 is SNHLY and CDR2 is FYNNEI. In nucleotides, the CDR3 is TGTGCCAGCAGCGACCAGAGGGCTAACTATGGCTACACCTTC. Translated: CASSDQRANYGYTF.

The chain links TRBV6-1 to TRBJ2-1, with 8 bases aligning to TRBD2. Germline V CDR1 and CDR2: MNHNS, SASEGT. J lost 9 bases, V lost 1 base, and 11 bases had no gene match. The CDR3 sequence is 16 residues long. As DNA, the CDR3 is TGTGCCAGCAGTGAAGGGGTGGCGGGAGGATGGGGTGAGCAGTTCTTC. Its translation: CASSEGVAGGWGEQFF.

The CDR3 DNA sequence: TGTGCCATCAGTGAGTCGTACCGGTGGGGGGAAAAAGGAAACACTGAAGCTTTCTTT. Translation: CAISESYRWGEKGNTEAFF. This chain joins TRBV10-3 and TRBJ1-1, with D perhaps TRBD1 (5 bases). Germline V CDR1 and CDR2: ENHRY, SYGVKD. The V end lost 0 bases, the J end lost 2 bases, and 22 bases lay between the germline ends. The CDR3 extends over 19 amino acids.

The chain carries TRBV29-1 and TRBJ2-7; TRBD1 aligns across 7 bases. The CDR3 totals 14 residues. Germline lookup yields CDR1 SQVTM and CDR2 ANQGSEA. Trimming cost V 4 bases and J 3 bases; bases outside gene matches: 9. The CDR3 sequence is CSVGIGTDIYEQYF. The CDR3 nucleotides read TGCAGCGTTGGCATCGGGACAGACATCTACGAGCAGTACTTC.

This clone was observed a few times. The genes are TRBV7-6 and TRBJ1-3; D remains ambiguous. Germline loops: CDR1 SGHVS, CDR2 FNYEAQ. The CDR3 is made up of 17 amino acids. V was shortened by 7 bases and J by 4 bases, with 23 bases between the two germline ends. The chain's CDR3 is CASKRGGLDSSGNTIYF. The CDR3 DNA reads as TGTGCCAGCAAGCGCGGCGGGCTTGACTCTTCGGGAAACACCATATATTTT.

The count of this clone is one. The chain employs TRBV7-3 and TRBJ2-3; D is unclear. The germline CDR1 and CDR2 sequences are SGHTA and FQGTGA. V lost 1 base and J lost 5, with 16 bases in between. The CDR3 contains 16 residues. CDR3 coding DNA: TGTGCCAGCAGCTTAAATCAATTGGAGATCGGAGATACGCAGTATTTT. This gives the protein CASSLNQLEIGDTQYF.

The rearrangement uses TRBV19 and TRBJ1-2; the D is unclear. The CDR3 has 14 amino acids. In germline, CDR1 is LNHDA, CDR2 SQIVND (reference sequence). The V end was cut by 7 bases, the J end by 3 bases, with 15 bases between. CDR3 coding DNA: TGTGCCAGTAAGGTCGAGGAGGGATACTATGGCTACACCTTC. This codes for CASKVEEGYYGYTF.

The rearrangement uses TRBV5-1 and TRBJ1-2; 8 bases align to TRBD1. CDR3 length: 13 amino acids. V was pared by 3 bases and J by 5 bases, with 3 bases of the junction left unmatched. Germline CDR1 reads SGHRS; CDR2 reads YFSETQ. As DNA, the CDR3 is TGCGCCAGCAGCTCACAGGGGGAGTATGGCTACACCTTC. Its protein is CASSSQGEYGYTF.